This TCR beta chain was documented in a study of blood T cell repertoires in COVID-19. Turning to the study itself: The cDNA or gDNA used as material had been derived from T cells, B-cell-depleted T cells, or PBMCs.

The germline V gene has CDR1 SGDLS and CDR2 YYNGEE. Trimming cost V 0 bases and J 0 bases, with 14 bases left between them. The CDR3 has 17 residues. The data were produced by immunoSEQ multiplex PCR, yet TCRdb's version contains in-frame clones alone and is incomplete. The table records a few hundred thousand clones, about nine tenths of them present only once. Individuals drawn from approximately 26 US areas were about 18 to 89 years old. The study assigned cohorts using participant-reported clinical history. The receptor's source is a woman aged 60-75 years who had recovered from COVID-19. The V and J genes are TRBV9 and TRBJ2-3, with TRBD2 as a possible D gene (6 bases). The material sequenced was PBMCs or T cells enriched from blood (not recorded which). CDR3 amino acids: CASSVGGGGASTDTQYF. Here the CDR3 DNA reads TGTGCCAGCAGCGTAGGGGGAGGCGGAGCTAGCACAGATACGCAGTATTTT.